The 21 T cell receptor beta chains below all came from one sample that was sequenced in a study of CD8+CD57+ T cells in acquired aplastic anemia. Both TCR beta VDJ combination and CDR3 sequence profiling were carried out. Genomic DNA was the template for this profiling. From the reads, TCRdb called clonotypes with MiXCR, one entry per CDR3 protein. The table shows approximately 200,000 distinct CDR3 sequences, with about 53% occurring only once. Sequenced material: sorted CD4+, CD8+, or CD8+CD57+ T cells (not recorded which) from PBMCs. Receptor source: a human donor in good health, serving as a control.

The chain combines TRBV2 with TRBJ1-2; TRBD1 matches at 8 bases. The CDR3 extends over 13 amino acids. Losses at the gene ends were 8 bases for V and 3 bases for J; bases not matched to a gene: 5. The germline V gene encodes CDR1 SNHLY and CDR2 FYNNEI. Here the CDR3 reads CASRAGQDYGYTF. The CDR3 DNA reads TGTGCCAGCCGGGCGGGACAGGACTATGGCTACACCTTC.

In this sample, this clonotype turned up a few times. The chain employs TRBV3-2 and TRBJ2-1; TRBD2, the D gene given by the table, was not confirmed from the DNA. TRBV3-2 is noted as a pseudogene. The CDR3 spans 16 residues. The CDR3 nucleotides read TGTGCCAGCAGCCAAGTAGCGGGGGGGCCTTACAATGAGCAGTTCTTC. As protein: CASSQVAGGPYNEQFF.

This clonotype was seen more than once but under ten times. The J gene is TRBJ1-1, the V gene TRBV7-8; D remains unclear. CDR1 and CDR2 (germline): SGHVS, FQNEAQ. Trimming took 2 bases from V and 1 from J, leaving 11 bases between them. The CDR3 covers 15 residues. CDR3 coding DNA: TGTGCCAGCAGCTTATTAAGCGGGGAGAACACTGAAGCTTTCTTT. Translation gives CASSLLSGENTEAFF.

In the case of this clonotype: This may stem from a read error, because a much larger clone lies one nucleotide away. The chain couples TRBV4-3 to TRBJ1-1; 7 nucleotides match TRBD1. V dropped 7 bases and J dropped 0; count of bases not matched to a gene: 11. The CDR3 totals 16 residues. Germline lookup yields CDR1 LGHNA and CDR2 YSLEER. CDR3 sequence (DNA): TGCGCCAGCAACCCGAGTGGGACAGACATGAACACTGAAGCTTTCTTT. The encoded protein is CASNPSGTDMNTEAFF.

The rearrangement uses TRBV19 and TRBJ1-5, with no clear D. Trimming removed 5 bases at V and 3 bases at J, with 17 bases between. The germline CDR1 and CDR2 sequences are LNHDA and SQIVND (reference sequence). The CDR3 totals 16 residues. The CDR3, as DNA: TGTGCCAGTAGTCCGTACGAGGGCATGGTCAATCAGCCCCAGCATTTT. Encoded protein: CASSPYEGMVNQPQHF.

This clonotype was seen only once. This is likely a read error, given that the CDR3 carries no conserved phenylalanine or tryptophan at its end. CDR3 coding DNA: TGTGCCAGCAGCCTCCGGGACAGGGAGACCCAGTACCCC. Its translation is CASSLRDRETQYP. This chain links TRBV7-3 with TRBJ2-5; 8 positions agree with TRBD1. The V gene end was trimmed by 5 bases and the J gene end by 5 bases; junction bases not matched to a gene: 4. This CDR3 comprises 13 residues. CDR1 SGHTA and CDR2 FQGTGA come from the germline V gene.

This clonotype was recorded many times. The chain recombines TRBV7-9 with TRBJ1-5; weak D call: TRBD1 (6 bases). This CDR3 has 13 residues. Germline CDR1 SEHNR, CDR2 FQNEAQ (reference sequence). The V end was cut by 5 bases, the J end by 4 bases, with 9 bases between. The CDR3 loop is CASSRDRNQPQHF. The CDR3 DNA reads as TGTGCCAGCAGCAGAGACAGGAATCAGCCCCAGCATTTT.

The chain is built from TRBV7-2 and TRBJ1-1; D unresolved. V shed 6 bases and J shed 1 base, with 18 bases lying between them. Germline CDR1 SGHTA, CDR2 FQGNSA. This CDR3 region has 16 residues. CDR3 amino acids: CASSEYGMVGNTEAFF. The DNA for the CDR3 is TGTGCCAGCAGTGAATATGGGATGGTGGGGAACACTGAAGCTTTCTTT.

A few counts support this clonotype. A read error may be the cause here, since a much bigger clone is one base away. The J gene is TRBJ1-1, the V gene TRBV10-3; D possibly corresponds to TRBD1 (5 bases). Trimming took off 5 bases at V and 4 bases at J, with 11 bases between the two ends. Germline V gene lookup returns CDR1 ENHRY and CDR2 SYGVKD. The CDR3 consists of 13 residues. The CDR3 region has the DNA TGTGCCATCAGTCTGACAGACGGCACTGAAGCTTTCTTT. This sequence encodes CAISLTDGTEAFF.

A few counts support this clonotype. The genes are TRBV9 and TRBJ2-3; tentatively, D is TRBD1 (5 bases). Trimming took 0 bases from V and 4 from J, leaving 6 bases between them. Germline CDR1 and CDR2: SGDLS and YYNGEE. The CDR3 is made up of 13 amino acids. CDR3: CASSVGQPDTQYF. The CDR3 region has the DNA TGTGCCAGCAGCGTAGGACAGCCAGATACGCAGTATTTT.

There are many counts of this clonotype. This chain uses TRBV5-4 with TRBJ1-2; D may be TRBD1 (5 bases). This CDR3 has 14 residues. Germline V gives CDR1 SGHNT, CDR2 YYREEE (reference sequence). V lost 4 bases and J lost 7, with 17 bases in between. The CDR3 DNA follows: TGTGCCAGCAGCCCAAATACAGGCGAAGTTGGCTACACCTTC. Translation gives CASSPNTGEVGYTF.

This clonotype was detected once. The genes are TRBV4-2 and TRBJ2-1; 10 bases are shared with TRBD2. This CDR3 has 16 amino acids. CDR1 and CDR2 (germline): LGHNA, YNFKEQ. Trimming cost V 4 bases and J 4 bases; bases outside gene matches: 7. Written as DNA, the CDR3 is TGTGCCAGCAGCCCCTGGACTAGCGGTATTTACAATGAGCAGTTCTTC. Its translation is CASSPWTSGIYNEQFF.

CDR3: CASSLNLIAGGSYEQYF. As DNA, the CDR3 is TGTGCCAGCAGCTTAAACCTAATAGCGGGAGGCTCCTACGAGCAGTACTTC. The chain employs TRBV7-3 and TRBJ2-7; 10 bases map to TRBD2. Germline V gene lookup returns CDR1 SGHTA and CDR2 FQGTGA. The CDR3 is made up of 17 amino acids. With V trimmed by 1 base and J by 0 bases, 6 bases remained unmatched.

In this sample, this clonotype turned up many times. The rearrangement uses TRBV12-3 or TRBV12-4 and TRBJ2-2; 8 bases are a match to TRBD1. V lost 6 bases and J lost 2; bases outside the gene matches: 5. The CDR3 is made up of 15 amino acids. The CDR3 region is CASRTGTGNTGELFF. CDR3 in DNA: TGTGCCAGCAGAACCGGGACAGGAAACACCGGGGAGCTGTTTTTT.

The chain uses TRBV7-3 and TRBJ2-1, with 8 positions matching TRBD2. V was clipped by 6 bases and J by 4 bases; unmatched bases: 8. Germline CDR1 and CDR2: SGHTA and FQGTGA. The CDR3 runs 15 residues. CDR3 nucleotides: TGTGCCAGCAGTCGGGGGGGGGGGGGGTACAATGAGCAGTTCTTC. Its protein product is CASSRGGGGYNEQFF.

This clonotype was counted many times. The genes are TRBV7-2 and TRBJ2-1; 13 nucleotides agree with TRBD2. The length of the CDR3 is 15 residues. Germline V gene sequence: CDR1 SGHTA, CDR2 FQGNSA. Losses at the gene ends were 5 bases for V and 9 bases for J; bases not matched to a gene: 7. This chain's CDR3 is CASSPLAGGLTEQFF. In nucleotides, the CDR3 is TGTGCCAGCAGCCCACTAGCGGGGGGGCTTACTGAGCAGTTCTTC.

This clonotype was recorded a few times. The chain carries TRBV10-3 and TRBJ1-2; 7 bases are shared with TRBD1. Germline V gene sequence: CDR1 ENHRY, CDR2 SYGVKD. There are 14 residues in the CDR3. V was clipped by 3 bases and J by 7 bases; unmatched bases: 8. Written as DNA, the CDR3 is TGTGCCATCAGTGAAAACGACAGGGTTGGTGGCTACACCTTC. This encodes CAISENDRVGGYTF.

V and J are TRBV7-2 and TRBJ2-7, with 11 bases aligning to TRBD2. This CDR3 has 13 amino acids. Germline values: CDR1 SGHTA, CDR2 FQGNSA. With 6 bases clipped from V and 6 bases from J, the junction kept 4 bases outside the gene matches. DNA of the CDR3: TGTGCCAGCAGGAATAGCGGGGGGGCCGAGCAGTACTTC. Translated: CASRNSGGAEQYF.

This clonotype was recorded many times. The rearrangement links TRBV7-9 to TRBJ1-1; perhaps TRBD1 as D (5 bases). The V and J ends lost 1 base and 0 bases respectively, with 18 bases between them. From germline, CDR1 is SEHNR and CDR2 FQNEAQ (reference sequence). The CDR3 is 18 amino acids. This CDR3 is CASSLGDSKLLMNTEAFF. CDR3 DNA sequence: TGTGCCAGCAGCTTAGGTGACAGCAAATTACTCATGAACACTGAAGCTTTCTTT.

This clonotype was found once. The chain carries TRBV7-9 and TRBJ2-6, with D unresolved. V was trimmed by 10 bases and J by 0 bases, leaving 22 bases between them. The V gene's germline CDR1 is SEHNR and CDR2 FQNEAQ (reference sequence). CDR3 length: 18 amino acids. The CDR3 spells CANILEPIGVSGANVLTF. The DNA for the CDR3 is TGTGCCAACATACTCGAACCTATTGGGGTCTCTGGGGCCAACGTCCTGACTTTC. Complete variable domain (other parts from reference TRBV7-9 and TRBJ2-6): DTGVSQNPRHKITKRGQNVTFRCDPISEHNRLYWYRQTLGQGPEFLTYFQNEAQLEKSRLLSDRFSAERPKGSFSTLEIQRTEQGDSAMYLCANILEPIGVSGANVLTFGAGSRLTVL.

The gene calls are TRBV20-1 and TRBJ1-5; TRBD1 aligns across 8 bases. This CDR3 has 14 residues. Trimming removed 6 bases from V and 7 bases from J; junction bases left unmatched: 11. Germline lookup yields CDR1 DFQATT and CDR2 SNEGSKA (reference sequence). The CDR3 region has the DNA TGCAGTGCCGCTCTCAGGGGGCAGGAACAGCCCCAGCATTTT. It encodes CSAALRGQEQPQHF.